This T cell receptor (beta chain) was profiled in a study of human T cells and chemical hapten exposure. On the study more broadly: The patients were mostly female; they had alopecia areata, totalis or universalis. Overall study results and limits: Large CDR3 similarity clusters arose significantly more often from expanded TCRs than from controls.

Time point of the sample: patch test 1, 2 weeks after DPC sensitization. The treatment is: therapeutic diphenylcyclopropenone sensitization with weekly scalp DPC. CDR3 length: 15 amino acids. With V trimmed by 6 bases and J by 6 bases, 11 bases remained unmatched. Germline V gene lookup returns CDR1 LNHDA and CDR2 SQIVND (reference sequence). This clonotype was seen a few times. Antigen: not known. Separate cDNA molecules received unique molecular identifiers, which the library attached to them. TCRdb re-derived calls from the RACE reads in MiXCR, one entry per CDR3 protein. The sample lists 75,000 to 100,000 distinct CDR3 sequences; 12% were seen once.

This material consisted of whole blood, taken in connection with sensitization to the hapten diphenylcyclopropenone (DPC). V usage is TRBV19 and J usage is TRBJ1-5; 7 positions match TRBD1. The origin of this receptor is a woman aged 60-70 years with alopecia areata. Some clones in this sample may be carry-over from other donors' samples. This CDR3 is CASSFGAGGTQPQHF. The CDR3 DNA sequence: TGTGCCAGTAGCTTCGGGGCAGGGGGGACTCAGCCCCAGCATTTT. Variable domain in full (rest from reference TRBV19 and TRBJ1-5): DGGITQSPKYLFRKEGQNVTLSCEQNLNHDAMYWYRQDPGQGLRLIYYSQIVNDFQKGDIAEGYSVSREKKESFPLTVTSAQKNPTAFYLCASSFGAGGTQPQHFGDGTRLSIL.